This TCR beta chain comes out of a study of T cell responses to AZD1222 COVID-19 vaccine (dated by TCRdb to about 2021). Concerning the study at large: A total of just over 230 trial participants underwent TCR sequencing, of whom 200 to 220 had received two doses of AZD1222 and about 26 had received two doses of the MenACWY control vaccine. Enrollment into the trials was organized by age into subgroups of 18-55, 56-69 and 70-plus years, and those subgroups contained about 150, 27 and 61 TCR-sequenced participants, respectively.

Read against the paper, the sample's time point label means: about 28 days (+/-7) after the second vaccine dose. AZD1222 recipients whose second dose came at about 4 weeks and those whose second dose came at about 12 weeks were combined into one group, since spike-specific TCR depth and breadth did not differ between the two schedules. Vaccinee samples were obtained from the UK trials COV001 and COV002, which included a single-blind randomized controlled phase 2/3 trial of AZD1222 (ChAdOx1 nCoV-19) in healthy adults. For TCRbeta chain sequencing, PBMC samples were collected from trial participants at day 0 and at day 28 after the second dose. The germline V gene sets CDR1 to SGHVS and CDR2 to FNYEAQ. Reading from cysteine to phenylalanine, the CDR3 counts 12 amino acids. Only the CDR3 DNA stays, 36 bases, in frame from base 1. V and J lose 5 bases and 9 bases, and a span of 13 bases separates them.

The CDR3 regions of human TCRbeta chains were analyzed by immunosequencing. Concerning the study's data processing: Repertoire TCRs were checked for matches against a reference library of SARS-CoV-2-specific TCRs that had been generated using the MIRA antigen-specificity platform. Breadth meant the fraction of unique TCRs that were SARS-CoV-2-associated, whereas depth meant the fraction of total T cells that were SARS-CoV-2-associated. Using the MIRA data, each spike-specific TCR was assigned both to the spike region to which the TCR was reactive and to a CD4 or CD8 class. Log10-transformed breadth and depth values were compared by one-way ANOVA with Sidak's multiple comparisons tests. TCRdb mirrors the immuneACCESS table, restricted to in-frame sequences. Some clones are absent from its copies; in checked studies, under half trace to an unresolved V gene, and the reason for the others is unknown. V, J and clone size derive from that table, while D and trimming were established from the DNA sequence. The sample contains 200,000 or so clones, 93% of them found a single time. Clones ranked in the top ten supply 0.9% to 1.1% of the sample.

The study at large found these results: The 56-69-year group was small, and its depth increase did not reach significance, likely because of low power. Participants were mostly white British, with more females than males. The authors suggested clonal diversity may have been underestimated. Vaccine-associated CD4 TCRs spanned the whole spike protein, with dominant responses in regions 160-218 and 743-854. Because no day 14 peak-response samples were available, repertoires were characterized only after the peak T cell response. Epitopes outside the regions mutated in the B.1.351 and B.1.1.7 variants were reportedly recognized by nearly half of the unique spike-specific TCRs. Conclusions about previously exposed vaccinees are limited, since just 6 or 7 AZD1222 recipients were seropositive for SARS-CoV-2 at baseline. Spike-specific TCR breadth and depth rose significantly after two AZD1222 doses compared with day 0 and with MenACWY recipients.

Comments on this clone: There is no known antigen for this receptor. The record has no base qualities; no much larger clone is one base away.

The sequence came from an adult who received the AZD1222 COVID-19 vaccine. Sequencing used peripheral blood, obtained 28 days after the second AZD1222 dose. The chain employs TRBV7-6 and TRBJ1-1, with no reliable assignment of the D segment. The encoded CDR3 is CASSPSPRKAFF. In nucleotide form, the sequence is TGTGCCAGCAGCCCCTCCCCGAGGAAAGCTTTCTTT.